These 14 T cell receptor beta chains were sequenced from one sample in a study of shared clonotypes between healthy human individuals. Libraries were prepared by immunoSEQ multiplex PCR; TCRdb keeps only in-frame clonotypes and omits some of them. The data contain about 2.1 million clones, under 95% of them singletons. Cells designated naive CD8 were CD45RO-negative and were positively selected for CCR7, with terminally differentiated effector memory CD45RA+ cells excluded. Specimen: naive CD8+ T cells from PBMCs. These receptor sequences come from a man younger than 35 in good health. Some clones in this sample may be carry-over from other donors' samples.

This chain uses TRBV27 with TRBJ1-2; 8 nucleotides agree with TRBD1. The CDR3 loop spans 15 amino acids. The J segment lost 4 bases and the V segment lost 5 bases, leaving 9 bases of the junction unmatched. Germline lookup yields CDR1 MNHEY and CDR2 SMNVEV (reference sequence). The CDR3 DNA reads TGTGCCAGCAGTACACGACAGGGGTGGGGCTATGGCTACACCTTC. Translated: CASSTRQGWGYGYTF.

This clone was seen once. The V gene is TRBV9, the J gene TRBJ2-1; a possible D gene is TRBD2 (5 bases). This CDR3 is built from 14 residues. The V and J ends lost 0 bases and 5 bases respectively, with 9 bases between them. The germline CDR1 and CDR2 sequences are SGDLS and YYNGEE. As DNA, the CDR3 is TGTGCCAGCAGCGTAGCTGACGGGGACAATGAGCAGTTCTTC. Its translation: CASSVADGDNEQFF.

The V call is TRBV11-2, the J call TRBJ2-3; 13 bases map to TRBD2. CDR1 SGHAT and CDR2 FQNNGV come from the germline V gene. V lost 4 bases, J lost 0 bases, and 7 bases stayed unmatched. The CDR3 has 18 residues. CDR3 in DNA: TGTGCCAGCAGCTCGGGACTAGCGGGACCAGATAGCACAGATACGCAGTATTTT. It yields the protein CASSSGLAGPDSTDTQYF.

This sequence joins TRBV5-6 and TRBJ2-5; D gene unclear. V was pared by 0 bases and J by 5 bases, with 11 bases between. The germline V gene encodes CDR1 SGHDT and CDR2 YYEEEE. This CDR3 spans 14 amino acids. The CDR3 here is CASSLVSAGETQYF. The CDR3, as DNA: TGTGCCAGCAGCTTGGTGTCGGCTGGGGAGACCCAGTACTTC.

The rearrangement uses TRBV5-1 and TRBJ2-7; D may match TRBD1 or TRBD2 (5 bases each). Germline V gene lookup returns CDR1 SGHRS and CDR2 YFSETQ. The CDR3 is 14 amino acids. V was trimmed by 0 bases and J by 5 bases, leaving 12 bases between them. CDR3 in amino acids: CASSLEVRDHEQYF. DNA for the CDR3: TGCGCCAGCAGCTTGGAAGTCAGGGACCACGAGCAGTACTTC.

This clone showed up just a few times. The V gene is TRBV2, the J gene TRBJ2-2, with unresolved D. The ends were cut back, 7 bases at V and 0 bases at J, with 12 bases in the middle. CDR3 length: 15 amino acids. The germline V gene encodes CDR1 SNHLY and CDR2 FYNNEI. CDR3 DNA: TGTGCCAGCACCGAAGGTAGACCGAACACCGGGGAGCTGTTTTTT. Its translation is CASTEGRPNTGELFF.

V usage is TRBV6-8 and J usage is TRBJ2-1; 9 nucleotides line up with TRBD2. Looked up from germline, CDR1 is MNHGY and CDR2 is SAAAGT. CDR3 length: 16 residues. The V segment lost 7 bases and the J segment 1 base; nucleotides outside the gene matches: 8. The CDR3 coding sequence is TGTGCCAGCAATTTAGCGGGAGCGGCGTCCTACAATGAGCAGTTCTTC. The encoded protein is CASNLAGAASYNEQFF.

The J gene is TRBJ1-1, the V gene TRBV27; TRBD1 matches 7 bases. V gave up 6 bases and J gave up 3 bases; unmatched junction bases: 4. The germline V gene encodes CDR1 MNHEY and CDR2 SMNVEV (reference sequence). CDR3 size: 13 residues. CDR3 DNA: TGTGCCAGCAGGTACACAGGGGACACTGAAGCTTTCTTT. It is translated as CASRYTGDTEAFF.

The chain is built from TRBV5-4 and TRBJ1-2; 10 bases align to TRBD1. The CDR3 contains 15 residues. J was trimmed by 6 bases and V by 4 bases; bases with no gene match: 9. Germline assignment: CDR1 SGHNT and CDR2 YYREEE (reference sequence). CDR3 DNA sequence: TGTGCCAGCAGCCTGGTTCGGGACAGGGGCCATGGCTACACCTTC. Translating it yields CASSLVRDRGHGYTF. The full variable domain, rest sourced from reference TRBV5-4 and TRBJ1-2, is ETGVTQSPTHLIKTRGQQVTLRCSSQSGHNTVSWYQQALGQGPQFIFQYYREEENGRGNFPPRFSGLQFPNYSSELNVNALELDDSALYLCASSLVRDRGHGYTFGSGTRLTVV.

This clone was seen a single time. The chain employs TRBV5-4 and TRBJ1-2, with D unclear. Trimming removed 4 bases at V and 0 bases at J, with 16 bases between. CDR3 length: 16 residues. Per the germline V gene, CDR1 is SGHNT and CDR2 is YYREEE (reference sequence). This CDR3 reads CASSPPPFKANYGYTF. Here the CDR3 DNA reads TGTGCCAGCAGCCCCCCCCCGTTTAAGGCTAACTATGGCTACACCTTC.

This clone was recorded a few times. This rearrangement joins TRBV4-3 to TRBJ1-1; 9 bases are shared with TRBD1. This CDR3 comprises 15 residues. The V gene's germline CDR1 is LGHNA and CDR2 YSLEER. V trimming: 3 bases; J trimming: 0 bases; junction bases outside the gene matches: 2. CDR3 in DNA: TGCGCCAGCAGCCAGGGACAGGGTTTGAACACTGAAGCTTTCTTT. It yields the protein CASSQGQGLNTEAFF.

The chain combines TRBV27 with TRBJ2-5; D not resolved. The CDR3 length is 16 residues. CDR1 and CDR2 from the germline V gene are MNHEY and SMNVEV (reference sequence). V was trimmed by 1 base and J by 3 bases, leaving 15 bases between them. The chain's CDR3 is CASSLLGSALEETQYF. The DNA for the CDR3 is TGTGCCAGCAGTTTATTGGGATCCGCCCTCGAAGAGACCCAGTACTTC.

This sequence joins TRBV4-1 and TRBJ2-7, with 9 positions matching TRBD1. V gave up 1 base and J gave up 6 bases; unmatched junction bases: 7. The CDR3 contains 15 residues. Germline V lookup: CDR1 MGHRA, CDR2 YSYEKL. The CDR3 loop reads CASSQAGGTGFEQYF. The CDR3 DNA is TGCGCCAGCAGCCAAGCAGGGGGGACAGGGTTCGAGCAGTACTTC.

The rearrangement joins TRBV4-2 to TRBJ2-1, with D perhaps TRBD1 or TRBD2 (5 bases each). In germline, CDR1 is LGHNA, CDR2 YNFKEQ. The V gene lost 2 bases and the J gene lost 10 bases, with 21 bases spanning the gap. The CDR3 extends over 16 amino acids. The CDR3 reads CASSQSLTGTQKEQFF. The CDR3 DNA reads TGTGCCAGCAGCCAATCCTTAACCGGGACCCAAAAGGAGCAGTTCTTC.